One T cell receptor beta chain is described in this entry. This sample is part of a study of cytomegalovirus exposure and HLA in healthy donors. The V gene end was trimmed by 3 bases and the J gene end by 0 bases; junction bases not matched to a gene: 5. This CDR3 region has 16 residues. Germline V CDR1 and CDR2: KGHSH, LQKENI. PCR primers comprised 60 Vbeta and 13 Jbeta primers. TCRdb keeps only in-frame clones here, not all; method: immunoSEQ multiplex PCR. There are around 190,000 clones in the sample; around 80% occur only once, and around 1.9% lies in the top ten. Sequenced input: PBMCs. The V gene is TRBV18, the J gene TRBJ1-2; 9 bases are a match to TRBD1. This TCR was sampled from a young man in good health and CMV-seronegative. The CDR3 protein is CASSPGQGSANYGYTF. CDR3 nucleotides: TGTGCCAGCTCACCGGGACAGGGCTCAGCTAACTATGGCTACACCTTC.